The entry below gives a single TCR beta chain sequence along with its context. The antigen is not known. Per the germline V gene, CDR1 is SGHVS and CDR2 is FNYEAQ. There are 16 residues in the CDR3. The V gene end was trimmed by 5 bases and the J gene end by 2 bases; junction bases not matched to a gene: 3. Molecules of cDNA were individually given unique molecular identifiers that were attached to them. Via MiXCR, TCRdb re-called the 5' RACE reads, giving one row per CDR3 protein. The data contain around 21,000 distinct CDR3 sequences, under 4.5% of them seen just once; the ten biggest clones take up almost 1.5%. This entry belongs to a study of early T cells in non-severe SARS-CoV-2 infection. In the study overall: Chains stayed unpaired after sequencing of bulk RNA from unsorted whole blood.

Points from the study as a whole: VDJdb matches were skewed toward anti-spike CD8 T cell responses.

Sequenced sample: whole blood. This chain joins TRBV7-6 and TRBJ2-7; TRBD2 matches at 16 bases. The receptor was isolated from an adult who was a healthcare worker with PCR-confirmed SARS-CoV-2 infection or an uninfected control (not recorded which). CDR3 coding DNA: TGTGCCAGCAGCCTCGGGACTAGCGGGGGGGCCTACGAGCAGTACTTC. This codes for CASSLGTSGGAYEQYF.